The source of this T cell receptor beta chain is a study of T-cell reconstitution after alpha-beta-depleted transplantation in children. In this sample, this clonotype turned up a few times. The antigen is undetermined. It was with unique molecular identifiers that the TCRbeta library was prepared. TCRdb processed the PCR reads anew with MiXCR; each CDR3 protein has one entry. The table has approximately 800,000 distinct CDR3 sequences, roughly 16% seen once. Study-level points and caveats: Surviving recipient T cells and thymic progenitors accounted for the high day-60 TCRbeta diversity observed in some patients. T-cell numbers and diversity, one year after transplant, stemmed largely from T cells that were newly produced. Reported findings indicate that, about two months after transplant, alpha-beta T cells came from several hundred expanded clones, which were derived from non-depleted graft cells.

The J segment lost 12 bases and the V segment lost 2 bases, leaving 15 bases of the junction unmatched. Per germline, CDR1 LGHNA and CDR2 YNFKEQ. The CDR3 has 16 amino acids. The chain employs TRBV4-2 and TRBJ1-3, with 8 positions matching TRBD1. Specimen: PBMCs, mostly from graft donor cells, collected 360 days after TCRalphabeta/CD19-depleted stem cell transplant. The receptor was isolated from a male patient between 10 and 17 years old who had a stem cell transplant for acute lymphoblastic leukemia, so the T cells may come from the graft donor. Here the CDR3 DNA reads TGTGCCAGCAGCCAAAACCAAAGGACAGGGAAATTGATCATATATTTT. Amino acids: CASSQNQRTGKLIIYF.